What follows describes a single T cell receptor beta chain. Its binding antigen is unknown. No base qualities exist here, and no much larger clone lies one base off it. Compared with germline, V lacks 10 bases and J lacks 5 bases; bases without a gene match: 2. From the germline V gene, CDR1 is MDHEN and CDR2 is SYDVKM. The CDR3 has 12 amino acids, counting the end cysteine and phenylalanine. The only DNA kept is the CDR3, 36 bases in frame from the first base. At one collaborating source in Seattle, patients were enrolled during active infection and were followed longitudinally through the course of disease. Collaborating institutions collected whole blood in K2EDTA tubes following their own protocols. For TCRbeta analysis, collaborators shipped samples as frozen whole blood, isolated PBMCs, or DNA extracted from either of those sample types. TCRbeta CDR3 regions were amplified from genomic DNA by means of the immunoSEQ Assay, a bias-controlled multiplex PCR. As for how the authors treated the data: Within the assay, amplification of reference gene primers was used to estimate how many nucleated cells each sample contained. Sequence reads were collapsed and filtered to measure the absolute abundance of every unique TCRbeta CDR3 rearrangement. For each sample, productive Simpson clonality was calculated as the square root of Simpson's diversity index over productive rearrangements. The table comes from immuneACCESS by way of TCRdb, which keeps in-frame sequences with V and J called. Part of the clones is missing from these tables; in studies checked, under half for an unresolved V gene and the rest for unknown reasons. The V and J calls and the clone size are those of that table, but D and trimming were determined from the DNA. The sample data list some 76,000 clones, and 65% to 85% of these were observed just once. Jointly, the top ten make up around 13% of the sample.

The data are from a study of blood T cell repertoires in COVID-19 (dated by TCRdb to the early 2020s). Describing the broader study: Collaborator samples came from the United States, Italy and Spain and covered acute and convalescent phases of COVID-19. The prospective study material was composed of cDNA or gDNA derived from T cells, B-cell-depleted T cells, or PBMCs. The dataset comprised deeply sampled blood TCRbeta repertoires from subjects exposed to, actively infected with, or recovered from COVID-19. The repertoires were released in a freely available public database intended as a resource for research on the immune response to SARS-CoV-2. Samples were obtained from the ongoing ImmuneRACE study (first 160 participants) and from about 1,300 subjects provided by 6 global collaborators. A de-identified subject ID, COVID-19 status, age in years and sex were almost always included in the sample metadata. HLA class I and class II types, where available, came from metadata supplied by the sample provider rather than from assay-based typing. The paper's findings and limits, for the study overall: The amount of clinical and demographic metadata varied by source and participant and was provided uncurated.

The receptor was isolated from a man between 50 and 59 years old with COVID-19, enrolled during active disease. Recombination linked TRBV28 to TRBJ2-5; the junction holds 12 bases that match TRBD2. Sequencing was performed on peripheral blood. CDR3 protein: CATLAGGETQYF. The DNA is as follows: TGTGCCACGCTAGCGGGGGGGGAGACCCAGTACTTC.